This TCR beta chain derives from a study of cytomegalovirus exposure and HLA in healthy donors. Assay: immunoSEQ multiplex PCR; the TCRdb copy retains only in-frame clones and omits some. The profile covers about 130,000 clones, with 75% to 90% appearing a single time and around 9% taken by the ten largest. The sequence was collected from a woman aged 18 to 35 in good health and CMV-seropositive. Material: PBMCs.

In DNA form, the CDR3 reads TGTGCCAGCAGCTTCGGGACAGGGGGGGAAAAACTGTTTTTT. This gives the protein CASSFGTGGEKLFF. This chain uses TRBV5-8 with TRBJ1-4, with TRBD1 identical over 11 bases. Losses at the gene ends were 2 bases for V and 8 bases for J; bases not matched to a gene: 2. Germline loops: CDR1 SGHTS, CDR2 YDEGEE. This CDR3 has 14 amino acids.